This entry lists 13 T cell receptor beta chains sequenced from one sample in a study of identical twins. TCRdb reanalysed the 5' RACE reads using MiXCR and keeps one entry per CDR3 protein. The repertoire includes about 1.7 million distinct CDR3 sequences, less than 35% of them detected once, and more than 0.25% sits in the top ten. The sample comprised cord blood. These receptors were collected from a newborn girl in good health.

The genes are TRBV19 and TRBJ1-1; a weak D match, TRBD1 (6 bases). V lost 4 bases, J lost 0 bases, and 15 bases lay in between. From germline, CDR1 is LNHDA and CDR2 SQIVND (reference sequence). The CDR3 is 16 amino acids. In nucleotides, the CDR3 is TGTGCCAGTAGTAAAAGAGGGGACATCATGAACACTGAAGCTTTCTTT. Translating it yields CASSKRGDIMNTEAFF.

The chain carries TRBV20-1 and TRBJ2-1, with 10 positions matching TRBD2. The CDR3 covers 15 residues. Trimming took 6 bases from V and 0 from J; bases not matched to a gene: 5. Germline values: CDR1 DFQATT, CDR2 SNEGSKA (reference sequence). The CDR3, as DNA: TGCAGTGCCATTAGCGGGGGGAGCTCCTACAATGAGCAGTTCTTC. It encodes CSAISGGSSYNEQFF.

The chain uses TRBV20-1 and TRBJ2-1; maybe TRBD2 (6 bases). V gave up 6 bases and J gave up 3 bases, with 21 bases separating them. Germline values: CDR1 DFQATT, CDR2 SNEGSKA (reference sequence). The CDR3 length is 16 residues. The CDR3 reads CSAGVPSSAYYNEQFF. The CDR3 DNA sequence: TGCAGTGCAGGGGTCCCCTCTAGCGCTTACTACAATGAGCAGTTCTTC.

This chain joins TRBV20-1 and TRBJ2-5, with no clear D. CDR1 is DFQATT and CDR2 is SNEGSKA in the germline V gene (reference sequence). The CDR3 is made up of 13 amino acids. The V and J ends lost 3 bases and 11 bases respectively, with 19 bases between them. The CDR3, as DNA: TGCAGTGCTAGTCCTCCTCCGTACCGCTGGCAGTACTTC. Its protein is CSASPPPYRWQYF.

The chain has TRBV6-1 and TRBJ1-1, with 7 bases identical to TRBD1. This CDR3 has 13 amino acids. The junction had 3 bases not matched to a gene; V was cut back by 8 bases and J by 0 bases. The V gene's germline CDR1 is MNHNS and CDR2 SASEGT. DNA of the CDR3: TGTGCCAGCTGGGGACAGATGAACACTGAAGCTTTCTTT. It yields the protein CASWGQMNTEAFF.

About this clonotype: The junction departs from the called germline gene at one end, perhaps through a read error. V gene TRBV6-1 combines with J gene TRBJ2-2, with a possible D match to TRBD2 (5 bases). CDR1 and CDR2 from the germline V gene are MNHNS and SASEGT. The CDR3 spans 15 residues. The CDR3 region is CASNESGHRGGELFF. The CDR3, as DNA: TGTGCCAGCAATGAAAGTGGGCACCGGGGCGGGGAGCTGTTTTTT.

At least ten counts were recorded for this clonotype. The V gene is TRBV3-1, the J gene TRBJ2-5; D is unresolved. The CDR3 extends over 14 amino acids. Between the trimmed V and J ends, which lost 2 bases and 1 base, there was a span of 8 bases. Germline V gene sequence: CDR1 LGHDT, CDR2 YNNKEL (reference sequence). DNA for the CDR3: TGTGCCAGCAGCCAAAATCAGGTCCAAGAGACCCAGTACTTC. As protein: CASSQNQVQETQYF.

In its sample, this clonotype was seen a few times. This chain links TRBV20-1 with TRBJ2-5; D is perhaps TRBD2 (6 bases). V gave up 4 bases and J gave up 3 bases, with 15 bases separating them. Germline V gene data show CDR1 as DFQATT and CDR2 as SNEGSKA (reference sequence). CDR3 length: 14 residues. DNA for the CDR3: TGCAGTGCTACCCAGCCGGGACTCGAAGAGACCCAGTACTTC. This codes for CSATQPGLEETQYF.

This clonotype turned up a few times. Here the CDR3 reads CASSLISSGRVKNIQYF. The CDR3 nucleotides are TGTGCCAGCAGTTTAATTTCAAGCGGGAGGGTAAAAAACATTCAGTACTTC. The V gene is TRBV27, the J gene TRBJ2-4; TRBD2 agrees at 10 bases. The CDR3 extends over 17 amino acids. Germline CDR1 MNHEY, CDR2 SMNVEV (reference sequence). J was trimmed by 4 bases and V by 2 bases; bases with no gene match: 8.

A remark on this clonotype: A junction end diverges from the germline sequence, so it may reflect a read error. The chain combines TRBV10-3 with TRBJ2-3; TRBD1 matches 7 bases. CDR3 length: 15 residues. The germline gives CDR1 ENHRY, CDR2 SYGVKD. CDR3 nucleotide sequence: TGTGCCATCAGCAATCTCGGACAGGCGACAGATACGCGGTATTTT. It specifies CAISNLGQATDTRYF.

The rearrangement uses TRBV3-1 and TRBJ2-2; 8 positions match TRBD2. V trimming: 4 bases; J trimming: 5 bases; junction bases outside the gene matches: 6. The CDR3 runs to 15 residues. Germline CDR1 and CDR2: LGHDT and YNNKEL (reference sequence). DNA of the CDR3: TGTGCCAGCAGCCTCCTAGCGGGCTCGACCGGGGAGCTGTTTTTT. This sequence encodes CASSLLAGSTGELFF.

A note on this clonotype: This may arise from a read error, as a much more abundant clone is one base away. The J gene is TRBJ1-4, the V gene TRBV10-3; D perhaps matches TRBD1 (6 bases). CDR1 is ENHRY and CDR2 is SYGVKD in the germline V gene. This CDR3 has 14 amino acids. The CDR3 coding sequence is TGTGCCATCAGTGATACAGGGACTAATGAAAGACTGTTTTTT. It specifies CAISDTGTNERLFF.

In its sample, this clonotype was seen many times. The V and J genes are TRBV20-1 and TRBJ2-5, with no clear D. The CDR3 has 14 amino acids. Trimming left V 0 bases short and J 0 bases short, with 8 bases between. Germline V gives CDR1 DFQATT, CDR2 SNEGSKA (reference sequence). The DNA of the CDR3 is TGCAGTGCTAGAGATTTTATTGACCAAGAGACCCAGTACTTC. Translated, it gives CSARDFIDQETQYF.